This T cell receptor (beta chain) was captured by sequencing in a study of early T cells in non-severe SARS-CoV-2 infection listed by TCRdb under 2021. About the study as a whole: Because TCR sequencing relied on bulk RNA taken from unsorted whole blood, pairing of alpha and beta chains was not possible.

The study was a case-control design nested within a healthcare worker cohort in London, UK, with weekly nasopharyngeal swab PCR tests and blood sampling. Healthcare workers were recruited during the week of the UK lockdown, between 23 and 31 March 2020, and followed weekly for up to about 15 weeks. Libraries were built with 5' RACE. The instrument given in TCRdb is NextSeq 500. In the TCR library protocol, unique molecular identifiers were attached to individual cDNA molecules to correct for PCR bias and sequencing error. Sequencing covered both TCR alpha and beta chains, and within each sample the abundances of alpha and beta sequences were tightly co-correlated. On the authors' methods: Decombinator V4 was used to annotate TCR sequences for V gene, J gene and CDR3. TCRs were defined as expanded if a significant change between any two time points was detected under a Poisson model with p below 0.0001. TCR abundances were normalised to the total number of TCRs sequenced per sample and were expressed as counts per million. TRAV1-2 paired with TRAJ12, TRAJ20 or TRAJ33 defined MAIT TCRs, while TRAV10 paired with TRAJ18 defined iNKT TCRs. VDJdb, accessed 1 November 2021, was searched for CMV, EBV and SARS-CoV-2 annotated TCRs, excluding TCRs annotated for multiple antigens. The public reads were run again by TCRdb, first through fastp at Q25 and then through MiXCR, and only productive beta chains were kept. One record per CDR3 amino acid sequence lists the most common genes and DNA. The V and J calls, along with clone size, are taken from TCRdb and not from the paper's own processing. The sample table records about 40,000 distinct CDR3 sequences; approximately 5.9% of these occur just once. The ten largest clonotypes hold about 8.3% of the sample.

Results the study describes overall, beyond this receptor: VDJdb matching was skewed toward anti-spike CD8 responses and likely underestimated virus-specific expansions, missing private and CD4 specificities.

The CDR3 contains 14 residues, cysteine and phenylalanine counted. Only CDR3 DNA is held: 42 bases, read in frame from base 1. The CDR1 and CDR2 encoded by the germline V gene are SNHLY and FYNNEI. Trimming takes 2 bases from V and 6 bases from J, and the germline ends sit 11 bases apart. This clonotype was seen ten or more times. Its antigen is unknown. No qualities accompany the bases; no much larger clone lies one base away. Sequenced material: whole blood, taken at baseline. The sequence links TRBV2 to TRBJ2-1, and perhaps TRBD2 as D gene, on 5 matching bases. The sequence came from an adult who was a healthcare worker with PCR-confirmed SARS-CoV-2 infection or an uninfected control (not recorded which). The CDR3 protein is CASSEQGSVNEQFF. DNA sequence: TGTGCCAGCAGTGAACAAGGTAGCGTCAATGAGCAGTTCTTC. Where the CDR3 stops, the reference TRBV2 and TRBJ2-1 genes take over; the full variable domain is EPEVTQTPSHQVTQMGQEVILRCVPISNHLYFYWYRQILGQKVEFLVSFYNNEISEKSEIFDDQFSVERPDGSNFTLKIRSTKLEDSAMYFCASSEQGSVNEQFFGPGTRLTVL.